This T cell receptor beta chain was identified in a study of blood T cell repertoires in COVID-19. About the research overall: The United States, Italy and Spain were the sources of the acute and convalescent COVID-19 samples. PBMCs, B-cell-depleted T cells, or T cells were the source of the cDNA or gDNA that made up the material.

In the authors' workflow: Amplification of reference gene primers was used by the study to estimate nucleated cell counts. Clones were sequenced by immunoSEQ multiplex PCR, and TCRdb holds only the in-frame ones, with some missing. V and J calls and clone size are given by that table; D and trimming were obtained from the DNA. The sample holds about 66,000 clones, 70% to 90% seen once. Trimming pared 3 bases from V and 0 bases from J, leaving 14 bases between. This CDR3 has 16 amino acids. CDR1 LNHDA and CDR2 SQIVND come from the germline V gene (reference sequence). This clone was picked up one time.

The rearrangement uses TRBV19 and TRBJ1-1, with a tentative D call TRBD1 (6 bases). The receptor comes from a woman aged 70-85 years with acute or convalescent COVID-19. Specimen: peripheral blood. The CDR3 coding sequence is TGTGCCAGTAGTATTCCCGGACAGAGATTGAACACTGAAGCTTTCTTT. Its protein is CASSIPGQRLNTEAFF.